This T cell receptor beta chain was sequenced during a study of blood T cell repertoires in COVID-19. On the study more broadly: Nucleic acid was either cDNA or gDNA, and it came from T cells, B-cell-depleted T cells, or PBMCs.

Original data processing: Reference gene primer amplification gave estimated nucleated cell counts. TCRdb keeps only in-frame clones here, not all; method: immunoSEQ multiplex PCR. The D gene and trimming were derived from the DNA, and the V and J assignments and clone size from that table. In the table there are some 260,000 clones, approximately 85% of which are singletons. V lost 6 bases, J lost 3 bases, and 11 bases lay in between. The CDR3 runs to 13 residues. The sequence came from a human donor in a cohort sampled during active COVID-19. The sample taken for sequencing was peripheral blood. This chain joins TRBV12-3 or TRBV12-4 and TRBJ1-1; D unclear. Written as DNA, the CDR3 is TGTGCCAGCAGCCAAGCCACCGACACTGAAGCTTTCTTT. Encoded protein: CASSQATDTEAFF.